This is a list of T cell receptor beta chains from one sample in a study of control samples from healthy donors and cancer patients. Here immunoSEQ multiplex PCR was the method, and the copy in TCRdb shows in-frame clones only, minus some. The table has around 180,000 clones, approximately 94% seen once. The sample taken for sequencing was blood. The receptors here all came from a woman aged 18-30 years in good health. Both conserved end residues are part of each CDR3. Fields, in order: V gene, J gene, D gene, clone size, CDR3 DNA, CDR3 protein. A D gene is named only where the DNA matches it firmly. Some rows have no size entry. The others give once, few or many, or a class for an expanded clone.

V: TRBV5-1
J: TRBJ2-7
D: .
size: .
DNA: TGCGCCAGCAGACCTTTACAGGGAGGAGGATCCGAGCAGTACTTC
CDR3: CASRPLQGGGSEQYF

V: TRBV10-2
J: TRBJ1-6
D: .
size: .
DNA: TGCGCCAGCAGTGAGCTCGGGGTCCTCTCCTATAATTCACCCCTCCACTTT
CDR3: CASSELGVLSYNSPLHF

V: TRBV6-2/TRBV6-3
J: TRBJ1-1
D: .
size: .
DNA: TGTGCCAGCAGTTACTCTAAGCCGTATACGGGGGGGACCACTGAAGCTTTCTTT
CDR3: CASSYSKPYTGGTTEAFF

V: TRBV5-4
J: TRBJ2-2
D: .
size: few
DNA: TGTGCCAGCAGCGCTGGAGGGAGGCGGAGCACCGGGGAGCTGTTTTTT
CDR3: CASSAGGRRSTGELFF

V: TRBV2
J: TRBJ2-5
D: .
size: .
DNA: TGTGCCAGCAGCATCGATAGCCCCAGGGGAGAGACCCAGTACTTC
CDR3: CASSIDSPRGETQYF

V: TRBV7-9
J: TRBJ1-2
D: TRBD1
size: .
DNA: TGTGCCAGCAGCACGACAGGGTTTCTCTATGGCTACACCTTC
CDR3: CASSTTGFLYGYTF

V: TRBV21-1
J: TRBJ2-7
D: .
size: .
DNA: TGTGCCAGCAGCAAAGATCGGGGCCCGTACTTC
CDR3: CASSKDRGPYF

V: TRBV7-9
J: TRBJ1-2
D: .
size: .
DNA: TGTGCCAGCAGCTTAAGGGCAGGGTGGGAAGCTAACTATGGCTACACCTTC
CDR3: CASSLRAGWEANYGYTF

V: TRBV2
J: TRBJ2-2
D: TRBD2
size: .
DNA: TGTGCCAGCAGTGGACCTAGCGGGGAGGACGGGGAGCTGTTTTTT
CDR3: CASSGPSGEDGELFF

V: TRBV3-1/TRBV3-2
J: TRBJ1-1
D: .
size: .
DNA: TGTGCCAGCAGGGATCAGGCGGACACTGAAGCTTTCTTT
CDR3: CASRDQADTEAFF

V: TRBV7-2
J: TRBJ2-4
D: TRBD2
size: .
DNA: TGTGCCAGCAGCGTCCTAGCGGGAGGCGGGAACATTCAGTACTTC
CDR3: CASSVLAGGGNIQYF

V: TRBV24-1
J: TRBJ2-1
D: TRBD1
size: .
DNA: TGTGCCACTATGGGACAGGATTTTTACAATGAGCAGTTCTTC
CDR3: CATMGQDFYNEQFF

V: TRBV5-8
J: TRBJ1-6
D: .
size: .
DNA: TGTGCCAGCAGCTCCCGGACACCAAGAAATAATTCACCCCTCCACTTT
CDR3: CASSSRTPRNNSPLHF

V: TRBV5-1
J: TRBJ2-2
D: TRBD2
size: .
DNA: TGCGCCAGCAGCAGCACTAGCGGGGGGGCCGTCACCGGGGAGCTGTTTTTT
CDR3: CASSSTSGGAVTGELFF

V: TRBV28
J: TRBJ2-3
D: TRBD2
size: .
DNA: TGTGCCAGCAGTCAACTAGCGGGCACAGATACGCAGTATTTT
CDR3: CASSQLAGTDTQYF

V: TRBV5-5
J: TRBJ1-2
D: .
size: .
DNA: TGTGCCAGCAGCTTGGTACCGGTAGCTAACTATGGCTACACCTTC
CDR3: CASSLVPVANYGYTF

V: TRBV12-3/TRBV12-4
J: TRBJ1-1
D: .
size: once
DNA: TGTGCCAGCAGTACTAGACAGGCCGAGGAAGCTTTCTTT
CDR3: CASSTRQAEEAFF

V: TRBV24-1
J: TRBJ2-3
D: .
size: .
DNA: TGTGCCACCAGTGTGGCACAGGGAGGAGCAGATACGCAGTATTTT
CDR3: CATSVAQGGADTQYF

V: TRBV3-1/TRBV3-2
J: TRBJ2-3
D: TRBD1
size: .
DNA: TGTGCCAGCAGCCAAGGGAGGGACAGGAGCACAGATACGCAGTATTTT
CDR3: CASSQGRDRSTDTQYF

V: TRBV15
J: TRBJ1-5
D: .
size: once
DNA: TGTGCCACCAGCAGAACCGGGACAAACGTTTGGCAGCCCCAGCATTTT
CDR3: CATSRTGTNVWQPQHF

V: TRBV6-5
J: TRBJ1-3
D: .
size: .
DNA: TGTGCCAGCAGAGGTTCCGGGACATCTGGAAACACCATATATTTT
CDR3: CASRGSGTSGNTIYF

V: TRBV25-1
J: TRBJ1-4
D: .
size: .
DNA: TGTGCCAGCAGTGAAGGGGCCGTGGGGAATGAAAAACTGTTTTTT
CDR3: CASSEGAVGNEKLFF

V: TRBV2
J: TRBJ1-6
D: .
size: once
DNA: TGTGCCAGCAGCCTTGAGGGGCAATATAATTCACCCCTCCACTTT
CDR3: CASSLEGQYNSPLHF

V: TRBV9
J: TRBJ2-1
D: .
size: .
DNA: TGTGCCAGCAGCGACCAAGGGGATGAGCAGTTCTTC
CDR3: CASSDQGDEQFF

V: TRBV6-5
J: TRBJ1-1
D: .
size: .
DNA: TGTGCCAGCAGCCTCGGACATCTCTCTTTT
CDR3: CASSLGHLSF

V: TRBV4-1
J: TRBJ2-5
D: .
size: .
DNA: TGCGCCAGCAGCCAAGGGGGGGCACAAGAGACCCAGTACTTC
CDR3: CASSQGGAQETQYF

V: TRBV19
J: TRBJ1-2
D: .
size: .
DNA: TGTGCCAGTAATGGCGGGGCCTATGGCTACACCTTC
CDR3: CASNGGAYGYTF

V: TRBV11-3
J: TRBJ1-1
D: .
size: once
DNA: TGTGCCAGCAGGCCTGGCCAGGGATGGACTGAAGCTTTCTTT
CDR3: CASRPGQGWTEAFF

V: TRBV19
J: TRBJ2-1
D: TRBD2
size: .
DNA: TGTGCCACCCGATTGGGACTAGCGGGAGTTCAGTTCTTC
CDR3: CATRLGLAGVQFF

V: TRBV18
J: TRBJ2-7
D: .
size: .
DNA: TGTGCCAGCTCGAGGCGTACTGATTACTACGAGCAGTACTTC
CDR3: CASSRRTDYYEQYF

V: TRBV15
J: TRBJ2-5
D: .
size: few
DNA: TGTGCCACCAGCGGCAGGACAACGCTACGAGAGACCCAGTACTTC
CDR3: CATSGRTTLRETQYF

V: TRBV7-3
J: TRBJ1-2
D: TRBD1
size: .
DNA: TGTGCCAGCAGCCCGACAGGGAATGGAGGCTACACCTTC
CDR3: CASSPTGNGGYTF

V: TRBV11-2
J: TRBJ1-5
D: .
size: .
DNA: TGTGCCAGCAGCTTAGTGCCGGTGCAGCCCCAGCATTTT
CDR3: CASSLVPVQPQHF

V: TRBV18
J: TRBJ2-7
D: .
size: few
DNA: TGTGCCAGCTCCCCTCTCATAGGGGGGAGCTCCTACGAGCAGTACTTC
CDR3: CASSPLIGGSSYEQYF

V: TRBV11-2
J: TRBJ2-3
D: .
size: .
DNA: TGTGCCAGCAGCTCAACGGGGGGCATGCAGTATTTT
CDR3: CASSSTGGMQYF

V: TRBV7-2
J: TRBJ1-5
D: .
size: .
DNA: TGTGCCAGCAGCTTAGTGAGTGGGGATAACAATCAGCCCCAGCATTTT
CDR3: CASSLVSGDNNQPQHF

V: TRBV7-2
J: TRBJ1-5
D: .
size: .
DNA: TGTGCCAGCAGTTCGGCCGGGGAGCCCCAGCATTTT
CDR3: CASSSAGEPQHF

V: TRBV9
J: TRBJ2-5
D: .
size: .
DNA: TGTGCCAGCAGCGTGGCCCGGGACCTTCCTAGCGCGACCCAGTACTTC
CDR3: CASSVARDLPSATQYF

V: TRBV19
J: TRBJ2-2
D: .
size: .
DNA: TGTGCCAGTAGTGGGGGGTACACCGGGGAGCTGTTTTTT
CDR3: CASSGGYTGELFF

V: TRBV12-3/TRBV12-4
J: TRBJ1-2
D: .
size: .
DNA: TGTGCCAGCAGTTTAGGGGGCCCCAGGGGCTACACCTTC
CDR3: CASSLGGPRGYTF

V: TRBV25-1
J: TRBJ1-1
D: TRBD1
size: .
DNA: TGTGCCAGCAGTGTAACACAGGGGCTGACGGTGAACACTGAAGCTTTCTTT
CDR3: CASSVTQGLTVNTEAFF

V: TRBV11-3
J: TRBJ1-6
D: TRBD1
size: .
DNA: TGTGCCAGCAGCATACAGGGGGGGGTAAATTCACCCCTCCACTTT
CDR3: CASSIQGGVNSPLHF

V: TRBV6-5
J: TRBJ1-1
D: .
size: .
DNA: TGTGCCAGCCGTACCGTATATTGGACTGAAGCTTTCTTT
CDR3: CASRTVYWTEAFF

V: TRBV11-3
J: TRBJ2-4
D: .
size: .
DNA: TGTGCCAGCAGCTTAGCAGGGAACATTCAGTACTTC
CDR3: CASSLAGNIQYF

V: TRBV28
J: TRBJ1-5
D: .
size: .
DNA: TGTGCCAGCAGGCCGGCGGGTAATCAGCCCCAGCATTTT
CDR3: CASRPAGNQPQHF

V: TRBV3-1/TRBV3-2
J: TRBJ2-7
D: TRBD1
size: .
DNA: TGTGCCAGCAGCCAAGAATGGGACAGGCCAAGCTACGAGCAGTACTTC
CDR3: CASSQEWDRPSYEQYF

V: TRBV15
J: TRBJ1-1
D: .
size: .
DNA: TGTGCCACCAGCAGAGGAGGGATGAACACTGAAGCTTTCTTT
CDR3: CATSRGGMNTEAFF

V: TRBV4-1
J: TRBJ1-1
D: TRBD1
size: .
DNA: TGCGCCAGCAGCCAGGACAGGGGGCGAACTGAAGCTTTCTTT
CDR3: CASSQDRGRTEAFF

V: TRBV27
J: TRBJ1-2
D: .
size: .
DNA: TGTGCCAGCAGTTCCCACAGGGACGGCTATGGCTACACCTTC
CDR3: CASSSHRDGYGYTF

V: TRBV5-1
J: TRBJ2-5
D: .
size: .
DNA: TGCGCCAGCAGCTTGGTAGCGCACGTTACCCAAGAGACCCAGTACTTC
CDR3: CASSLVAHVTQETQYF

V: TRBV19
J: TRBJ2-3
D: TRBD1
size: .
DNA: TGTGCCAGTAGTAACTTACGGACAGGAATAAGGGCAGATACGCAGTATTTT
CDR3: CASSNLRTGIRADTQYF

V: TRBV18
J: TRBJ2-3
D: .
size: .
DNA: TGTGCCAGCTCACCCGGGAATCTCCCAGATACGCAGTATTTT
CDR3: CASSPGNLPDTQYF

V: TRBV15
J: TRBJ2-3
D: .
size: .
DNA: TGTGCCACCAGCAGAGAAGCGGCAGGCCGGCGCACAGATACGCAGTATTTT
CDR3: CATSREAAGRRTDTQYF

V: TRBV5-4
J: TRBJ2-7
D: .
size: .
DNA: TGTGCCAGCAGCTTGGCGGGCCAGGGGTACGAGCAGTACTTC
CDR3: CASSLAGQGYEQYF

V: TRBV4-1
J: TRBJ1-6
D: .
size: .
DNA: TGCGCCAGCAGCCTATCGGACAGTATCTATAATTCACCCCTCCACTTT
CDR3: CASSLSDSIYNSPLHF

V: TRBV9
J: TRBJ1-1
D: .
size: .
DNA: TGTGCCAGCAGCCCTGGGACGTTGAACACTGAAGCTTTCTTT
CDR3: CASSPGTLNTEAFF

V: TRBV7-2
J: TRBJ1-2
D: TRBD1
size: .
DNA: TGTGCCAGCTCAGACAGGGGGGGCTATGGCTACACCTTC
CDR3: CASSDRGGYGYTF